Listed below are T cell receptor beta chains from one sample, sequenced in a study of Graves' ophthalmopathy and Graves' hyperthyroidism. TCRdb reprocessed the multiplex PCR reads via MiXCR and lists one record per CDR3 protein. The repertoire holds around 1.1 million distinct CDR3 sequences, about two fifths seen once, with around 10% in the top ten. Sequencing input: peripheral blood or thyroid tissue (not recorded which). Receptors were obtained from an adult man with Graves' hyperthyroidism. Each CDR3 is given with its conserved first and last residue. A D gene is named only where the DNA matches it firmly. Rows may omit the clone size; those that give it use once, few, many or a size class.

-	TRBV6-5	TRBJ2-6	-	CASVLRQSSGANVLTF	TGTGCCAGCGTTTTGAGACAGAGCTCTGGGGCCAACGTCCTGACTTTC
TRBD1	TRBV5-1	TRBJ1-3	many	CASSLDPGGTPGNTIYF	TGCGCCAGCAGCTTGGACCCAGGGGGGACGCCTGGAAACACCATATATTTT
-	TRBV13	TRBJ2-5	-	CASSVLGSGQQETQYF	TGTGCCAGCAGCGTACTCGGGAGCGGACAACAAGAGACCCAGTACTTC
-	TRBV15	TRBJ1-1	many	CATSRVEVNTEAFF	TGTGCCACCAGCAGAGTGGAAGTGAACACTGAAGCTTTCTTT
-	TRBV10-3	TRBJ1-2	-	CAISELRRGTGYTF	TGTGCCATCAGTGAGCTACGCAGGGGCACTGGCTACACCTTC
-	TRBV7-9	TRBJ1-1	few	CANRPDGFNTEAFF	TGTGCCAACAGGCCTGATGGTTTTAACACTGAAGCTTTCTTT
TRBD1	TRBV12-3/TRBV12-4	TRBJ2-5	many	CASTGQGNQETQYF	TGTGCCAGCACGGGACAGGGGAACCAAGAGACCCAGTACTTC
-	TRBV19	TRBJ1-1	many	CASVGGNTEAFF	TGTGCCAGTGTGGGGGGGAACACTGAAGCTTTCTTT
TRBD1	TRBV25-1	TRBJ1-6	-	CASSSQGGSNSPLHF	TGTGCCAGCAGTTCCCAGGGGGGTTCTAATTCACCCCTCCACTTT
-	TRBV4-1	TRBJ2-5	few	CASSNRQDQETQYF	TGCGCCAGCAGTAACCGGCAGGATCAAGAGACCCAGTACTTC
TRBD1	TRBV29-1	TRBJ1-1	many	CSAPTGGTEAFF	TGCAGCGCCCCCACAGGGGGAACTGAAGCTTTCTTT
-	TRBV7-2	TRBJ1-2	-	CASSPAGPRGYTF	TGTGCCAGCAGCCCAGCGGGCCCGAGGGGCTACACCTTC
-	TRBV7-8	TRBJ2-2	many	CASSLSGSNTGELFF	TGTGCCAGCAGCTTGTCCGGGTCGAACACCGGGGAGCTGTTTTTT
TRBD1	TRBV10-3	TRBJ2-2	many	CATQGQGENTGELFF	TGTGCCACACAGGGACAGGGAGAGAACACCGGGGAGCTGTTTTTT
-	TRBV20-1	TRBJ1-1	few	CSANRDGNTEAFF	TGCAGTGCCAACAGGGACGGGAACACTGAAGCTTTCTTT
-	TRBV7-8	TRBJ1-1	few	CASSQEVYREAEAFF	TGCGCCAGCAGCCAAGAAGTTTACAGGGAGGCTGAAGCTTTCTTT
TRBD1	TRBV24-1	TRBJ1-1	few	CATSDPRTGERSFF	TGTGCCACCAGTGATCCTCGAACAGGGGAAAGGTCTTTCTTT
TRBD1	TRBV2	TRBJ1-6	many	CASRGTGVRSPLHF	TGTGCCAGCAGAGGGACAGGGGTTAGGTCACCCCTCCACTTT
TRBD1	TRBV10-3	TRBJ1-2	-	CAIREPDRGNTF	TGTGCCATCAGAGAACCTGACAGGGGAAACACCTTC
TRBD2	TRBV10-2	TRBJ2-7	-	CASSAGLAGSLQYF	TGCGCCAGCAGTGCCGGACTAGCGGGAAGCTTGCAGTACTTC
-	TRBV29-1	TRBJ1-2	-	CSARDRGNSNYGYTF	TGCAGTGCTAGAGATCGAGGTAATTCAAACTATGGCTACACCTTC
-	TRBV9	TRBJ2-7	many	CASSARTYSYEQYF	TGTGCCAGCAGCGCCCGGACTTACTCCTACGAGCAGTACTTC
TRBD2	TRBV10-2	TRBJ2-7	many	CASSGTSESYEQYF	TGCGCCAGCAGTGGGACTAGCGAGTCCTACGAGCAGTACTTC
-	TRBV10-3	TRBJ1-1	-	CASTDGGRGSSTEAFF	TGTGCCAGCACCGATGGGGGGCGGGGGAGTAGCACTGAAGCTTTCTTT
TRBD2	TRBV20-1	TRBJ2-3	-	CSARRLAGGHGDTQYF	TGCAGTGCTAGAAGACTAGCGGGAGGCCACGGAGATACGCAGTATTTT
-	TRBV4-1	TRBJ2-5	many	CASSQARTQETQYF	TGCGCCAGCAGCCAAGCTAGGACTCAAGAGACCCAGTACTTC
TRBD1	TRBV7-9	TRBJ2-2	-	CASSPTGLNTGELVF	TGTGCCAGCAGCCCGACAGGGTTGAACACCGGGGAGCTGGTTTTT
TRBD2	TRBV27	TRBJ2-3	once	CASSLFFSGVTDTQYF	TGTGCCAGCAGTTTATTCTTTAGCGGGGTAACAGATACGCAGTATTTT